Each of the 7 T cell receptor beta chains below was sequenced from the same sample in a study of blood T cell repertoires in COVID-19. Clones were read by immunoSEQ multiplex PCR, and TCRdb kept only the in-frame ones, dropping some. This sample has under 130,000 clones; 70% to 90% occur once, and the top ten carry 2.1%. The sequenced sample consisted of peripheral blood. The receptor source for this set is a human donor in a cohort sampled during active COVID-19.

This clone was recorded a few times. The chain links TRBV7-2 to TRBJ2-7; D is perhaps TRBD1 (5 bases). CDR1 is SGHTA and CDR2 is FQGNSA in the germline V gene. CDR3 length: 13 residues. Deletions cut 5 bases from V and 1 base from J, with 9 bases between. Written as DNA, the CDR3 is TGTGCCAGCAGCCGGACATTTTCCTACGAGCAGTACTTC. This gives the protein CASSRTFSYEQYF.

The chain employs TRBV5-1 and TRBJ2-5; D perhaps matches TRBD2 (6 bases). CDR3 length: 15 residues. From germline, CDR1 is SGHRS and CDR2 YFSETQ. Deletions cut 4 bases from V and 3 bases from J, with 16 bases between. The CDR3 spells CASSPERATKETQYF. The CDR3 nucleotides are TGCGCCAGCAGCCCGGAGCGGGCCACTAAAGAGACCCAGTACTTC.

The chain links TRBV18 to TRBJ2-2, with 8 nucleotides matching TRBD2. The V segment lost 6 bases and the J segment 3 bases; nucleotides outside the gene matches: 6. Germline CDR1 KGHSH, CDR2 LQKENI. This CDR3 comprises 15 residues. DNA of the CDR3: TGTGCCAGCTCTGCGGGAGCGGGAGACACCGGGGAGCTGTTTTTT. Its protein product is CASSAGAGDTGELFF.

This clone has only a few counts. The chain combines TRBV14 with TRBJ2-7, with D possibly being TRBD2 (6 bases). Deletions cut 1 base from V and 6 bases from J, with 16 bases between. The CDR3 spans 15 residues. In germline, CDR1 is SGHDN, CDR2 FVKESK. The CDR3 nucleotides are TGTGCCAGCAGCCAAGTGGCAGGCGGGGCGACCGAGCAGTACTTC. It codes for CASSQVAGGATEQYF.

The chain recombines TRBV3-1 (or the pseudogene TRBV3-2) with TRBJ2-5; 12 bases are a match to TRBD2. CDR1 and CDR2 (germline): LGHDT, YNNKEL (reference sequence). J gave up 4 bases and V 1 base, and 10 bases lay outside the gene matches. This CDR3 comprises 18 residues. CDR3 sequence reads: CASSQVVPRGLAGETQYF. In DNA, the CDR3 is TGTGCCAGCAGCCAAGTAGTGCCAAGGGGACTAGCGGGAGAGACCCAGTACTTC.

Only one count was recorded for this clone. CDR3 DNA: TGTGCCAGCAGTACTAGCGGGTTCTATCAAGAGACCCAGTACTTC. Its protein product is CASSTSGFYQETQYF. The V gene is TRBV6-5, the J gene TRBJ2-5; 9 bases are shared with TRBD2. The CDR3 consists of 15 residues. V shed 5 bases, J shed 2 bases, and the junction held 6 bases outside the gene matches. CDR1 and CDR2 (germline): MNHEY, SVGAGI.

The chain is built from TRBV7-8 and TRBJ2-5, with 7 nucleotides matching TRBD2. Germline lookup yields CDR1 SGHVS and CDR2 FQNEAQ. The CDR3 loop spans 16 amino acids. With V trimmed by 5 bases and J by 1 base, 10 bases remained unmatched. The CDR3 spells CASSIPLTSAQETQYF. CDR3 nucleotides: TGTGCCAGCAGCATTCCCCTTACTAGCGCCCAAGAGACCCAGTACTTC.